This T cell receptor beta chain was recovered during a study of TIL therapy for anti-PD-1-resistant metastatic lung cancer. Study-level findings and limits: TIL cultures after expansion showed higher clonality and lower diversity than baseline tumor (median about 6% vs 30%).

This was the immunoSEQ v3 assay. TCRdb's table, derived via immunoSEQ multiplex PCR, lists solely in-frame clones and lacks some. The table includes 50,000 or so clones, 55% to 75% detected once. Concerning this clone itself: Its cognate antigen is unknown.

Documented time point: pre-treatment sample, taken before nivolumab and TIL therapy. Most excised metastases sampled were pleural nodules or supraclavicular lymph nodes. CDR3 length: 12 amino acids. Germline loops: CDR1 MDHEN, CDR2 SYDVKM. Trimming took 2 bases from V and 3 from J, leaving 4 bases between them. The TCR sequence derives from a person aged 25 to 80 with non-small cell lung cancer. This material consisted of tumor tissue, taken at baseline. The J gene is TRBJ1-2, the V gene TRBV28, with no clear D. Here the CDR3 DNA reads TGTGCCAGCAGTTTAGTATACTATGGCTACACCTTC. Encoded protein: CASSLVYYGYTF.